These 2 T cell receptor beta chains came from one sample sequenced in a study of cytomegalovirus exposure and HLA in healthy donors. With 60 Vbeta and 13 Jbeta primers, the PCR was carried out. Libraries were prepared by immunoSEQ multiplex PCR; TCRdb keeps only in-frame clonotypes and omits some of them. The table shows hundreds of thousands of clones, with 75% to 80% occurring only once. Sequenced: PBMCs. Every receptor here comes from a male donor in good health and CMV-seronegative.

This chain links TRBV5-1 with TRBJ2-7, with D possibly being TRBD2 (6 bases). The CDR3 totals 12 residues. V lost 8 bases, J lost 5 bases, and 14 bases lay in between. Germline V gene sequence: CDR1 SGHRS, CDR2 YFSETQ. The CDR3 coding sequence is TGCGCCAGAGAGGAGGGCGTACACGAGCAGTACTTC. It is translated as CAREEGVHEQYF. The variable domain in full, with the rest retrieved from reference TRBV5-1 and TRBJ2-7, is KAGVTQTPRYLIKTRGQQVTLSCSPISGHRSVSWYQQTPGQGLQFLFEYFSETQRNKGNFPGRFSGRQFSNSRSEMNVSTLELGDSALYLCAREEGVHEQYFGPGTRLTVT.

The chain is built from TRBV7-8 and TRBJ1-1, with 11 positions matching TRBD1. CDR3 length equals 16 residues. Germline values: CDR1 SGHVS, CDR2 FQNEAQ. V shed 5 bases and J 8 bases; nucleotides not matched to a gene: 13. This CDR3 reads CASSPSLRTGGLEAFF. Here the CDR3 DNA reads TGTGCCAGCAGCCCTAGTTTAAGGACAGGGGGCCTGGAAGCTTTCTTT.